This T cell receptor beta chain is from a study of blood T cell repertoires in COVID-19. Study details: The samples span acute and convalescent COVID-19 from the United States, Italy and Spain.

Sequencing used immunoSEQ multiplex PCR; TCRdb keeps in-frame clones, though not all of them. The sample yields 100,000 or so clones, under 80% seen once. V lost 3 bases and J lost 1, with 11 bases in between. The germline CDR1 and CDR2 sequences are MRHNA and SNTAGT. The CDR3 totals 15 residues. The TCR originated in a woman in her 70s with acute or convalescent COVID-19. Sequences were obtained from peripheral blood. The chain is built from TRBV6-4 and TRBJ2-3; no clear D gene. The CDR3 spells CASSERIEGTDTQYF. In DNA, the CDR3 is TGTGCCAGCAGTGAAAGGATCGAGGGCACAGATACGCAGTATTTT.